These T cell receptor beta chains were read from a single sample in a study of beta chain features in type 1 diabetes. The data were produced by immunoSEQ multiplex PCR, yet TCRdb's version contains in-frame clones alone and is incomplete. The table includes around 310,000 clones, approximately 15% detected once. The specimen was naive CD4+ T cells from blood. The receptor source for this set is a woman younger than 35 with type 1 diabetes. The CDR3 runs from the conserved cysteine through the conserved F or W.

v_call,j_call,cdr3_aa
TRBV2,TRBJ1-2,CASSTDRVRYGYTF
TRBV9,TRBJ2-3,CASSTRTGRTDTQYF
TRBV29-1,TRBJ2-5,CSGGQTEGTQYF
TRBV4-1,TRBJ1-2,CASSPGSGPAYGYTF
TRBV11-1,TRBJ2-3,CASSRRVRGLYDTQYF
TRBV5-1,TRBJ1-2,CASSVASGANYGYTF
TRBV7-9,TRBJ1-5,CASSTGQPNQPQHF
TRBV6-6,TRBJ2-3,CASSPPGLGTDTQYF
TRBV30,TRBJ1-5,CAWGTGAALGNQPQHF
TRBV19,TRBJ2-2,CASSRLAGARGGELFF
TRBV5-1,TRBJ2-7,CASRELSSYEQYF
TRBV29-1,TRBJ2-5,CSVGFTGGGFEETQYF
TRBV7-9,TRBJ2-3,CASQETDTQYF
TRBV5-4,TRBJ1-2,CASSYPRGGLGGYTF
TRBV19,TRBJ1-2,CASRLPTGGGGYTF
TRBV5-1,TRBJ2-3,CASSLRTSSDTQYF
TRBV7-3,TRBJ2-3,CASSLAAGAQYF
TRBV5-1,TRBJ2-5,CASTLGAEETQYF
TRBV5-5,TRBJ1-1,CASRGQIEAFF
TRBV20-1,TRBJ1-2,CSASGDGYTF
TRBV18,TRBJ1-1,CASSSAGTSNTEAFF
TRBV6-5,TRBJ1-2,CASKMDGANYGYTF
TRBV18,TRBJ1-2,CASSPGQGIYGYTF
TRBV30,TRBJ2-5,CAWSKQGGETQYF
TRBV29-1,TRBJ1-1,CSAQGQERTEAFF
TRBV28,TRBJ2-7,CASSDTRDSYEQYF
TRBV18,TRBJ1-1,CASSPQGAEAFF
TRBV7-3,TRBJ2-1,CASSLGEGYNEQFF
TRBV7-2,TRBJ1-5,CASSPRGFGQPQHF
TRBV29-1,TRBJ2-3,CSVALGTGSTDTQYF
TRBV30,TRBJ2-3,CAWTQRTGSDTQYF
TRBV2,TRBJ2-5,CASKRETSGKETQYF
TRBV23-1,TRBJ1-4,CASSHSTGRKVSTNEKLFF
TRBV7-9,TRBJ2-7,CASSLDLEQYF
TRBV28,TRBJ2-7,CASSRLVLHEQYF
TRBV14,TRBJ1-2,CASSQDRGLKGYGYTF
TRBV7-2,TRBJ2-1,CASSSGGTMGNEQFF
TRBV5-1,TRBJ2-1,CASSPDYSIYNEQFF